The entry that follows covers one T cell receptor (beta chain) sequence. This record belongs to a study of blood T cell repertoires in COVID-19. Libraries were prepared by immunoSEQ multiplex PCR; TCRdb keeps only in-frame clonotypes and omits some of them. This table holds approximately 170,000 clones, about 85% found once. The CDR3 runs 14 residues. V was pared by 4 bases and J by 7 bases, with 9 bases of the junction left unmatched. The germline gives CDR1 MRHNA, CDR2 SNTAGT. The sequenced sample was peripheral blood. The origin of this receptor is an elderly woman in a cohort sampled during active or convalescent COVID-19. This chain links TRBV6-4 with TRBJ1-2, with TRBD1 matching over 7 bases. CDR3 bases: TGTGCCAGCAGTGCCGACGACAGGGCTGGTGGCTACACCTTC. Translating it yields CASSADDRAGGYTF.